This T cell receptor beta chain was sequenced in a study of T cells after yellow fever vaccination. This clonotype came up a few times. Germline loops: CDR1 SGDLS, CDR2 YYNGEE. The CDR3 length is 15 residues. V was trimmed by 0 bases and J by 4 bases, leaving 8 bases between them. MiXCR was run by TCRdb on the 5' RACE reads, yielding one entry per CDR3 protein. The data show approximately 600,000 distinct CDR3 sequences, approximately 13% seen once. The sample in question was PBMCs, obtained on the day of the yellow fever booster vaccination. The chain joins TRBV9 to TRBJ2-6, with TRBD1 as a possible D gene (5 bases). The TCR was taken from a man aged 25 to 40 who received the YFV17D yellow fever vaccine. The DNA for the CDR3 is TGTGCCAGCAGCGTAGAGGGGTTCGGGGCCAACGTCCTGACTTTC. This sequence encodes CASSVEGFGANVLTF.